This TCR beta chain was observed in a study of response to subunit inactivated influenza vaccine. One entry per CDR3 protein results from TCRdb running MiXCR on the RT-PCR reads. The data hold 610,000 or so distinct CDR3 sequences, with around 13% observed a single time. Trimming pared 6 bases from V and 4 bases from J, leaving 11 bases between. The germline V gene has CDR1 SGHVS and CDR2 FQNEAQ. The CDR3 covers 13 residues. V is TRBV7-8 and J is TRBJ2-3; D is unresolved. The sequencing here drew on PBMCs from blood, taken approximately 13 days after vaccination. The origin of this receptor is a man aged 50 or older who received an inactivated influenza vaccine. CDR3 coding DNA: TGTGCCAGCAGATCGCACAAGGCAGATACGCAGTATTTT. Its translation: CASRSHKADTQYF.